The TCR beta chain under discussion was sequenced for a study of CD8+ T cells in alopecia areata. RNA was extracted and reverse transcribed into cDNA as the sequencing template. The method was immunoSEQ multiplex PCR; TCRdb's version includes in-frame clones alone and lacks a portion of them. The table lists about 300,000 clones, with no singletons. This clone turned up a few times. Genes and germline come from the mouse. The CDR3 extends 4 residues past the end of the read, so its final part is completed from the germline J gene. Distinct nucleotide sequences in the sample also encode this CDR3. Germline lookup yields CDR1 NSHNY and CDR2 SYGAGN. The CDR3 extends over 15 amino acids. V gave up 3 bases and J gave up 1 base; unmatched junction bases: 2. Sorting used CD4, CD8alpha, NKG2D, NKG2ACE and other markers on pooled cutaneous lymph node cells.

The source of this sequence is a C3H/HeJ mouse with alopecia areata. For this mouse line, the MHC haplotype is H2-k. The V gene is TRBV13-1, the J gene TRBJ2-1; 9 bases line up with TRBD2. The sample consisted of CD4+ T cells sorted from a lymph node. The DNA read from the CDR3 is TGTGCCAGCAGTGCCGGGACTGGGAACTATGCT. Translating gives CASSAGTGNYA. The entire CDR3 reads CASSAGTGNYAEQFF.